Below are 17 T cell receptor beta chains sequenced from a single sample in a study of CD8 T cells in Susac syndrome. About 0.45 to 1 ug RNA was reverse transcribed with random hexamers. TCRdb used MiXCR to reprocess the immunoSEQ multiplex PCR reads, holding one entry per CDR3 protein. Among 150,000 to 200,000 distinct CDR3 sequences listed, approximately 95% were seen once. Sample: CD4+ T cells from PBMCs. These receptor sequences come from a human donor with Susac syndrome.

The V call is TRBV5-4, the J call TRBJ1-2; tentative D call: TRBD1 (5 bases). In germline, CDR1 is SGHNT, CDR2 YYREEE (reference sequence). The CDR3 loop spans 13 amino acids. V shed 0 bases and J shed 7 bases, with 10 bases lying between them. The CDR3 protein is CASSLGGTGGYTF. The CDR3 coding sequence is TGTGCCAGCAGCTTGGGCGGGACGGGTGGCTACACCTTC.

The chain combines TRBV18 with TRBJ2-5; 10 bases match TRBD2. Germline values: CDR1 KGHSH, CDR2 LQKENI. The ends lost 3 bases at V and 7 bases at J; junction bases unmatched: 8. This CDR3 spans 15 amino acids. Written as DNA, the CDR3 is TGTGCCAGCTCACCGAGCCGAGCGGGGGGGGCGACCCAGTACTTC. Amino acids: CASSPSRAGGATQYF.

The rearrangement uses TRBV30 and TRBJ1-1; TRBD1 matches at 10 bases. Germline CDR1 and CDR2: GTSNPN and SVGIG (reference sequence). V lost 2 bases to trimming and J lost 9 bases; unmatched junction nucleotides: 6. The CDR3 length is 13 residues. The CDR3 reads CAWSPKGQGKAFF. CDR3 coding DNA: TGTGCCTGGAGTCCCAAGGGACAGGGGAAAGCTTTCTTT.

The chain combines TRBV4-3 with TRBJ1-2; the D is unclear. V was shortened by 0 bases and J by 0 bases, with 8 bases between the two germline ends. The germline gives CDR1 LGHNA, CDR2 YSLEER. This CDR3 contains 15 residues. Written as DNA, the CDR3 is TGCGCCAGCAGCCAAGATAGGCTGTCTAACTATGGCTACACCTTC. Translated, it gives CASSQDRLSNYGYTF.

The chain couples TRBV20-1 to TRBJ1-2, with 7 bases fitting TRBD1. CDR3 size: 13 residues. The germline CDR1 and CDR2 sequences are DFQATT and SNEGSKA (reference sequence). The junction had 8 bases not matched to a gene; V was cut back by 3 bases and J by 7 bases. The CDR3: CSASYDRDTGYTF. In nucleotides, the CDR3 is TGCAGTGCTAGTTACGACAGGGATACTGGCTACACCTTC.

The CDR3 sequence: CASSLKRGSYEQYV. The DNA of the CDR3 is TGTGCCAGCAGTCTTAAACGGGGCTCCTACGAGCAGTACGTC. The J gene is TRBJ2-7, the V gene TRBV5-6, with a weak D call TRBD2 (5 bases). CDR3 length: 14 residues. CDR1 is SGHDT and CDR2 is YYEEEE in the germline V gene. Trimming removed 5 bases at V and 0 bases at J, with 12 bases between.

This clonotype was seen just once. V usage is TRBV27 and J usage is TRBJ1-1, with D perhaps matching TRBD1 (5 bases). Per germline, CDR1 MNHEY and CDR2 SMNVEV (reference sequence). The CDR3 is made up of 15 amino acids. V lost 1 base, J lost 8 bases, and 17 bases lay in between. The CDR3 loop is CASSLLGWGFAEAFF. DNA for the CDR3: TGTGCCAGCAGTTTATTAGGTTGGGGGTTCGCGGAAGCTTTCTTT.

The chain uses TRBV20-1 and TRBJ2-7; no clear D. V was shortened by 4 bases and J by 2 bases, with 18 bases between the two germline ends. CDR3 length: 15 residues. Germline assignment: CDR1 DFQATT and CDR2 SNEGSKA (reference sequence). DNA of the CDR3: TGCAGTGCTACTACAGAGTTCCCCCTTGCCTACGAGCAGTACTTC. This encodes CSATTEFPLAYEQYF.

V and J are TRBV18 and TRBJ2-1; 11 bases fit TRBD2. Germline V CDR1 and CDR2: KGHSH, LQKENI. This CDR3 contains 15 residues. Unmatched junction bases numbered 3, after V lost 4 bases and J lost 4 bases. The chain's CDR3 is CASSQLAGDYNEQFF. CDR3 nucleotides: TGTGCCAGCTCACAACTAGCGGGAGATTACAATGAGCAGTTCTTC.

This clonotype was recorded once. CDR3 protein: CASSPHRGLPYEQYF. CDR3 DNA sequence: TGTGCCAGCAGCCCGCACAGGGGGCTCCCCTACGAGCAGTACTTC. This sequence joins TRBV12-3 or TRBV12-4 and TRBJ2-7; 9 bases are shared with TRBD1. The CDR3 is 15 amino acids. Trimming took 6 bases from V and 2 from J; bases not matched to a gene: 8.

This chain joins TRBV3-1 and TRBJ1-6; 7 bases align to TRBD1. This CDR3 comprises 15 residues. After removal of 5 bases from V and 7 bases from J, the junction contained 8 bases not matched to a gene. Germline lookup yields CDR1 LGHDT and CDR2 YNNKEL (reference sequence). The CDR3 DNA sequence: TGTGCCAGCAGCGATATGGGGACAGCAAATTCACCCCTCCACTTT. Amino acid sequence: CASSDMGTANSPLHF.

The chain recombines TRBV28 with TRBJ1-4, with D possibly being TRBD1 (5 bases). This CDR3 spans 12 amino acids. V was clipped by 5 bases and J by 14 bases, with 15 bases between them. Germline-derived CDR1 and CDR2 are MDHEN and SYDVKM. The CDR3 protein is CASSGGTRRLFF. CDR3 sequence (DNA): TGTGCCAGCAGTGGGGGTACACGGCGGCTGTTTTTT.

The gene calls are TRBV11-2 and TRBJ2-1; D is possibly TRBD2 (7 bases). Germline V gene sequence: CDR1 SGHAT, CDR2 FQNNGV. The CDR3 loop spans 17 amino acids. V was trimmed by 1 base and J by 2 bases, leaving 15 bases between them. This CDR3 is CASSLVGRGATYNEQFF. The CDR3 nucleotides are TGTGCCAGCAGCTTAGTAGGTCGGGGGGCGACCTACAATGAGCAGTTCTTC.

The rearrangement links TRBV28 to TRBJ2-2; 14 bases fit TRBD2. J was trimmed by 6 bases and V by 6 bases; bases with no gene match: 6. The CDR3 runs to 16 residues. The germline V gene has CDR1 MDHEN and CDR2 SYDVKM. The CDR3 DNA is TGTGCCAGCAGAGCCTCGGGACTAGCGGGAGCCGGGGAGCTGTTTTTT. Translated: CASRASGLAGAGELFF.

This chain uses TRBV28 with TRBJ2-6; TRBD1 matches 8 bases. V gave up 6 bases and J gave up 2 bases; unmatched junction bases: 12. Per the germline V gene, CDR1 is MDHEN and CDR2 is SYDVKM. CDR3 length equals 18 residues. The CDR3 nucleotides are TGTGCCAGCAGGGTCACGGGACAGGCCGTCCCTGGGGCCAACGTCCTGACTTTC. It encodes CASRVTGQAVPGANVLTF.

The chain uses TRBV5-1 and TRBJ2-1, with D perhaps matching TRBD1 (5 bases). The CDR3 is made up of 15 amino acids. V was pared by 1 base and J by 4 bases, with 12 bases between. Germline CDR1 is SGHRS and CDR2 is YFSETQ. CDR3 in amino acids: CASSLLQGVYNEQFF. The CDR3 coding sequence is TGCGCCAGCAGCTTGCTGCAGGGCGTATACAATGAGCAGTTCTTC.

This clonotype was counted a single time. The chain recombines TRBV20-1 with TRBJ1-1, with TRBD1 matching 10 bases. The CDR3 consists of 11 residues. CDR1 is DFQATT, CDR2 SNEGSKA, per germline (reference sequence). V lost 5 bases and J lost 10; bases outside the gene matches: 4. CDR3 nucleotide sequence: TGCAGTGCTGGGACAGGGGATGCAGCTTTCTTT. This codes for CSAGTGDAAFF.